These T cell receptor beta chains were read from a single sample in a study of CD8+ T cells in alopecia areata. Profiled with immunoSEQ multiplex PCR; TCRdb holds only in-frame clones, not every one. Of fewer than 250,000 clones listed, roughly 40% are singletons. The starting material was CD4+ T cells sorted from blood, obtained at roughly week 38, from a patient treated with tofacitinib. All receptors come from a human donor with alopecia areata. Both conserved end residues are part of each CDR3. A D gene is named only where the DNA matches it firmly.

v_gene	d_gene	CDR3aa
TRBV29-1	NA	CSVSKRDSEQFF
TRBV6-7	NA	CAGTGCDTQYF
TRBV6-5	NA	CASSYGGGVRTKQYF
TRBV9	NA	CASSSQEGEQFF
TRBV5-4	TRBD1	CASSSPGGQGFSSLYEQYF
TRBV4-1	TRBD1	CASSQAGQGREKLFF
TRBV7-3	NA	CASSLQENQPQHF
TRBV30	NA	CAWGSLGNTGELFF
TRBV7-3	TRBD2	CASSLNRGGTDTQYF
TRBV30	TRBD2	CAWNQREDRRVQFF